These 5 T cell receptor beta chains were sequenced from one sample in a study of early T cells in non-severe SARS-CoV-2 infection. TCRdb analysed the 5' RACE reads with MiXCR anew, one entry per CDR3 protein. The sample consists of about 89,000 distinct CDR3 sequences, over 12% of them appearing once. Sequences were obtained from whole blood. These receptors were obtained from an adult who was a healthcare worker with PCR-confirmed SARS-CoV-2 infection or an uninfected control (not recorded which).

The V and J genes are TRBV10-2 and TRBJ2-2; no reliable D call. The CDR3 spans 15 residues. V lost 1 base, J lost 2 bases, and 8 bases lay in between. Germline CDR1 reads WSHSY; CDR2 reads SAAADI. The CDR3 protein is CASSELTLNTGELFF. DNA of the CDR3: TGCGCCAGCAGTGAGTTAACACTCAACACCGGGGAGCTGTTTTTT.

The chain combines TRBV9 with TRBJ2-1, with 10 positions matching TRBD2. V dropped 6 bases and J dropped 6; count of bases not matched to a gene: 15. Germline V gene sequence: CDR1 SGDLS, CDR2 YYNGEE. The CDR3 runs 17 residues. Here the CDR3 reads CASNKPELAGPGNEQFF. In DNA form, the CDR3 reads TGTGCCAGCAACAAACCGGAACTAGCGGGGCCTGGCAATGAGCAGTTCTTC.

The sample holds a few counts of this clonotype. This chain joins TRBV19 and TRBJ2-3; D may be TRBD1 (6 bases). The CDR3 extends over 14 amino acids. CDR1 and CDR2 from the germline V gene are LNHDA and SQIVND (reference sequence). Trimming took off 6 bases at V and 2 bases at J, with 12 bases between the two ends. The CDR3 is CASSSTGTTDTQYF. In DNA, the CDR3 is TGTGCCAGTAGCTCGACAGGTACCACAGATACGCAGTATTTT.

V is TRBV7-7 and J is TRBJ2-3; no clear D. With 1 base removed from V and 0 bases from J, the gap between germline ends came to 8 bases. CDR3 length: 15 amino acids. From germline, CDR1 is SSHAT and CDR2 FNYEAQ (reference sequence). The CDR3 DNA is TGTGCCAGCAGCTTAGGTATTACTAGCACAGATACGCAGTATTTT. Its protein product is CASSLGITSTDTQYF.

The rearrangement joins TRBV29-1 to TRBJ1-1; D is possibly TRBD1 (6 bases). The V end lost 3 bases, the J end lost 5 bases, and 13 bases lay between the germline ends. The CDR3 is 13 residues long. Germline loops: CDR1 SQVTM, CDR2 ANQGSEA. The DNA for the CDR3 is TGCAGCGTTGAGTCAGGGGAGGTGACTGAAGCTTTCTTT. Translated, it gives CSVESGEVTEAFF.